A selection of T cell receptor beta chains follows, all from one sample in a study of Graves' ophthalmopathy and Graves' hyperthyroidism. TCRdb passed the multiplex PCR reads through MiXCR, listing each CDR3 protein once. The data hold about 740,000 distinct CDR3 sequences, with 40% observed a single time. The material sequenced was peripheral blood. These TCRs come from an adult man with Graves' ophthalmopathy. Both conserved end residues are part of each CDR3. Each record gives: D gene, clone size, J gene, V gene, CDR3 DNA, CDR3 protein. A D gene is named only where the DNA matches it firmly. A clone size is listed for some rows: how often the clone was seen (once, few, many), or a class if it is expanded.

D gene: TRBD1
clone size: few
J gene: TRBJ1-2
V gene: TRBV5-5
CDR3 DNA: TGTGCCAGCAGCTTGTCGGGACAGGCTAACTATGGCTACACCTTC
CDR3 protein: CASSLSGQANYGYTF

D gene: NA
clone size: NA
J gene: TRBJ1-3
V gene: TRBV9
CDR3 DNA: TGTGCCACCAGCAGAGCCGGGGGAGCTGGAAACACCATATATTTT
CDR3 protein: CATSRAGGAGNTIYF

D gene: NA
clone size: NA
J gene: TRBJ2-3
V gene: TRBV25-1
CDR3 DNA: TGTGCCAGCAGTGACTCCCTGCGGGCAGATACGCAGTATTTT
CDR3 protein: CASSDSLRADTQYF

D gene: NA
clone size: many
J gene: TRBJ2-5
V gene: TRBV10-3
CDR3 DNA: TGTGCCATCAGTTCAAGACAGGAGGGATCTAAAGAGACCCAGTACTTC
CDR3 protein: CAISSRQEGSKETQYF

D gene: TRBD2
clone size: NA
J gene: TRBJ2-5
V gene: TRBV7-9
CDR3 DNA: TGTGCCAGCAGTTCAGCGGGGGGGGCGGGGACCCAGTACTTC
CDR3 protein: CASSSAGGAGTQYF

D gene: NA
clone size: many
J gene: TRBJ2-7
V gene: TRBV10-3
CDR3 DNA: TGTGCCAGCAGTGGGGTACGGACGGACTCCTACGAGCAGTACTTC
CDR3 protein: CASSGVRTDSYEQYF

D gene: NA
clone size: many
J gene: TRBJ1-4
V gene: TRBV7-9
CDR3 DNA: TGTGCCAGCAGCTTTTCGGCGACAGGCCTTAATGAAAAACTGTTTTTT
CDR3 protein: CASSFSATGLNEKLFF

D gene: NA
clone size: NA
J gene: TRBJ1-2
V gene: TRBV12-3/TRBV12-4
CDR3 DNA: TGTGCCAGCAGCCTTGGGAGCGGGTCGGCTGGCTACACCTTC
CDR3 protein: CASSLGSGSAGYTF

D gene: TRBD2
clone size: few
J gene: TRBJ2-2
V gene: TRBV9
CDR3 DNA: TGTGCCAGCAGCCAAGCGGGAGAAGACACCGGGGAGCTGTTTTTT
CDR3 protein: CASSQAGEDTGELFF

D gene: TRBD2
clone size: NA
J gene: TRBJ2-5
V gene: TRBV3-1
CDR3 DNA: TGTGCCAGCGGCGTAGAGGAGGCGGGAGCAGAGACCCAGTACTTC
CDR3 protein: CASGVEEAGAETQYF

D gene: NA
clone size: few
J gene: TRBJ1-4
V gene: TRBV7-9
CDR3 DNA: TGTGCCAGCAGCTTAACCGGGACCTTCAATGAAAAACTGTTTTTT
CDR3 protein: CASSLTGTFNEKLFF

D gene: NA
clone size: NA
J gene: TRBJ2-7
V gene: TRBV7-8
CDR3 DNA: TGTGCCAGCAGCTTGCTCGTCCGAACAGCGGACGAGCAGTACTTC
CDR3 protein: CASSLLVRTADEQYF